The 19 T cell receptor beta chains reported below all come from one sample, sequenced in a study of T cells in Graves' hyperthyroidism and ophthalmopathy. The TCR beta CDR3 regions underwent amplification using RNA transcripts as the source. TCR CDR3 regions were first amplified by RT-PCR with HTBI primers. TCRdb reprocessed the multiplex PCR reads via MiXCR and lists one record per CDR3 protein. The sample records around 420,000 distinct CDR3 sequences, around 16% being singletons. Material: blood. Receptors were obtained from a woman aged 18 to 35 with Graves' hyperthyroidism.

This clonotype showed up many times. The rearrangement uses TRBV28 and TRBJ2-5; tentatively, D is TRBD1 or TRBD2 (5 bases each). Germline V CDR1 and CDR2: MDHEN, SYDVKM. The CDR3 totals 15 residues. Trimming left V 6 bases short and J 0 bases short, with 14 bases between. The CDR3 bases are TGTGCCAGCAGCTATACCGGGACGGACCAAGAGACCCAGTACTTC. Its translation is CASSYTGTDQETQYF.

This clonotype was seen repeatedly, ten times or more. This rearrangement joins TRBV7-2 to TRBJ2-2; the D gene could be TRBD1 or TRBD2 (5 bases each). V lost 0 bases to trimming and J lost 7 bases, with 12 bases between them. This CDR3 has 15 residues. In germline, CDR1 is SGHTA, CDR2 FQGNSA. In DNA form, the CDR3 reads TGTGCCAGCAGCTTAGCGACCGGGGCTGGCGGGGAGCTGTTTTTT. Translated: CASSLATGAGGELFF.

The J gene is TRBJ2-1, the V gene TRBV24-1; no reliable D call. The germline CDR1 and CDR2 sequences are KGHDR and SFDVKD. There are 16 residues in the CDR3. V was cut by 0 bases and J by 0 bases, with 8 bases left in between. CDR3 sequence (DNA): TGTGCCACCAGTGATTTGACAGCGAGCTCCTACAATGAGCAGTTCTTC. This sequence encodes CATSDLTASSYNEQFF.

This clonotype was seen repeatedly, ten times or more. The V call is TRBV6-1, the J call TRBJ2-7; D is perhaps TRBD1 or TRBD2 (5 bases each). The germline V gene has CDR1 MNHNS and CDR2 SASEGT. Trimming cost V 4 bases and J 4 bases, with 14 bases left between them. This CDR3 spans 14 amino acids. As DNA, the CDR3 is TGTGCCAGCAGTGTTGGGGACGTGAATTACGAGCAGTACTTC. This sequence encodes CASSVGDVNYEQYF.

This clonotype came up a few times. The J gene is TRBJ2-2, the V gene TRBV4-1; D is undetermined. V was clipped by 1 base and J by 3 bases, with 6 bases between them. Germline V CDR1 and CDR2: MGHRA, YSYEKL. This CDR3 spans 14 amino acids. As DNA, the CDR3 is TGCGCCAGCAGCCAAGGGACGGACACCGGGGAGCTGTTTTTT. This codes for CASSQGTDTGELFF.

The V gene is TRBV5-1, the J gene TRBJ2-1; TRBD1 or TRBD2 may be the D gene (5 bases each). V was pared by 0 bases and J by 0 bases, with 16 bases between. Looked up from germline, CDR1 is SGHRS and CDR2 is YFSETQ. This CDR3 region has 18 residues. As DNA, the CDR3 is TGCGCCAGCAGCTTGGAACCGGGTGGGGGTTTCTCCTACAATGAGCAGTTCTTC. As protein: CASSLEPGGGFSYNEQFF.

The chain is built from TRBV28 and TRBJ2-2; 10 nucleotides align to TRBD1. The V gene's germline CDR1 is MDHEN and CDR2 SYDVKM. The CDR3 consists of 16 residues. V was clipped by 7 bases and J by 5 bases; unmatched bases: 10. CDR3 sequence reads: CASNEPGQGFTGELFF. CDR3 DNA: TGTGCCAGCAACGAACCGGGACAGGGGTTTACCGGGGAGCTGTTTTTT.

The chain employs TRBV7-9 and TRBJ2-4; D might be TRBD2 (6 bases). The CDR3 length is 15 residues. Trimming took 3 bases from V and 0 from J, leaving 9 bases between them. CDR1 SEHNR and CDR2 FQNEAQ come from the germline V gene (reference sequence). Here the CDR3 DNA reads TGTGCCAGCAGCTTTAGCGGTCTAGCCAAAAACATTCAGTACTTC. Translation gives CASSFSGLAKNIQYF.

The rearrangement uses TRBV19 and TRBJ1-4, with D possibly TRBD1 on 6 matching bases. CDR1 and CDR2 (germline): LNHDA, SQIVND (reference sequence). This CDR3 spans 17 amino acids. V shed 6 bases and J shed 0 bases, with 17 bases lying between them. The CDR3 sequence: CASRTGTLVATNEKLFF. The CDR3 DNA is TGTGCCAGTAGGACCGGGACACTGGTTGCAACTAATGAAAAACTGTTTTTT.

The chain is built from TRBV9 and TRBJ1-3; possibly TRBD1 for D (6 bases). Germline assignment: CDR1 SGDLS and CDR2 YYNGEE. The length of the CDR3 is 15 residues. V lost 0 bases, J lost 0 bases, and 7 bases lay in between. In nucleotides, the CDR3 is TGTGCCAGCAGCGTAGTAGGGGGCTCTGGAAACACCATATATTTT. Its translation: CASSVVGGSGNTIYF.

CDR3 nucleotides: TGTGCCAGCTCCCGGCGAGCGGGGGAGCTGCCCGGCGAGACCCAGTACTTC. It encodes CASSRRAGELPGETQYF. This chain connects TRBV18 to TRBJ2-5; the match to TRBD2 covers 8 bases. Germline V gene data show CDR1 as KGHSH and CDR2 as LQKENI. This CDR3 contains 17 residues. V dropped 6 bases and J dropped 5; count of bases not matched to a gene: 17.

The CDR3, as DNA: TGTGCCAGCAGTTTATCAGGGGCAACTAATGAAAAACTGTTTTTT. This encodes CASSLSGATNEKLFF. J is TRBJ1-4 and V is TRBV27, with D perhaps TRBD1 (5 bases). The V end lost 0 bases, the J end lost 0 bases, and 5 bases lay between the germline ends. From germline, CDR1 is MNHEY and CDR2 SMNVEV (reference sequence). CDR3 length: 15 amino acids.

Worth noting for this clonotype: One end of the junction is discordant with germline, which a read error may explain. The chain links TRBV28 to TRBJ1-1, with a possible D match to TRBD1 (5 bases). Germline CDR1 is MDHEN and CDR2 is SYDVKM. The CDR3 loop spans 16 amino acids. CDR3: CASREKVQVVRAEALF. CDR3 DNA: TGTGCCAGCAGGGAAAAAGTACAGGTTGTGAGGGCTGAAGCTCTCTTT.

This clonotype was observed at least ten times. The chain combines TRBV25-1 with TRBJ1-1; no clear D. The germline V gene has CDR1 MGHDK and CDR2 SYGVNS. The V gene lost 6 bases and the J gene lost 4 bases, with 12 bases spanning the gap. The CDR3 is made up of 13 amino acids. CDR3 loop: CASSEAPGTEAFF. CDR3 DNA sequence: TGTGCCAGCAGCGAGGCCCCGGGCACTGAAGCTTTCTTT.

This clonotype has ten or more counts. This chain joins TRBV20-1 and TRBJ2-1, with a possible D match to TRBD2 (5 bases). The germline gives CDR1 DFQATT, CDR2 SNEGSKA (reference sequence). V was trimmed by 1 base and J by 4 bases, leaving 14 bases between them. This CDR3 is 15 amino acids long. The CDR3 DNA reads TGCAGTGCTAGAGCGGCTAGCTTGAGATACAATGAGCAGTTCTTC. Translation gives CSARAASLRYNEQFF.

Of note for this clonotype: The junction and the germline gene differ at one end; a read error may be behind it. The gene calls are TRBV7-2 and TRBJ1-3; no clear D. The CDR3 consists of 15 residues. Germline lookup yields CDR1 SGHTA and CDR2 FQGNSA. CDR3 residues: CASSTYLSSRNTIYF. The CDR3 nucleotides are TGTGCCAGCAGCACCTACTTAAGCTCTAGAAACACCATATATTTT.

The table lists this clonotype with many counts. This rearrangement joins TRBV18 to TRBJ1-5; D might be TRBD1 (5 bases). Germline assignment: CDR1 KGHSH and CDR2 LQKENI. The V end lost 2 bases, the J end lost 5 bases, and 16 bases lay between the germline ends. This CDR3 has 16 residues. The CDR3 spells CASSPYVGQGDQPQHF. DNA for the CDR3: TGTGCCAGCTCACCATATGTAGGTCAGGGCGATCAGCCCCAGCATTTT.

There are a few counts of this clonotype. The chain carries TRBV19 and TRBJ2-5, with D possibly being TRBD1 (5 bases). The CDR3 has 14 amino acids. From germline, CDR1 is LNHDA and CDR2 SQIVND (reference sequence). Trimming stripped 3 bases from V and 1 base from J, with 9 bases between. The CDR3 protein is CASSITGRQETQYF. Here the CDR3 DNA reads TGTGCCAGTAGTATCACAGGCCGCCAAGAGACCCAGTACTTC.

V is TRBV28 and J is TRBJ1-4; D is perhaps TRBD1 (6 bases). CDR1 is MDHEN, CDR2 SYDVKM, per germline. The CDR3 has 15 amino acids. With 8 bases removed from V and 2 bases from J, the gap between germline ends came to 15 bases. Here the CDR3 reads CASGGRGGTNEKLFF. The CDR3 DNA is TGTGCCAGCGGGGGAAGGGGGGGCACTAATGAAAAACTGTTTTTT.